This record looks at one TCR beta chain sequence and its context. Two consecutive negative NP/OP PCR tests, clearance, or resolved symptoms defined Cohort 3 recovery. This record comes from a study of blood T cell repertoires in COVID-19. In the study overall: Whether acute or convalescent, the COVID-19 samples came from the United States, Italy and Spain. From T cells, B-cell-depleted T cells, or PBMCs came the material, which was cDNA or gDNA.

Produced via immunoSEQ multiplex PCR; TCRdb's table is partial and in-frame only. In the table there are fewer than 500,000 clones, approximately 87% of which are singletons. The V and J ends lost 8 bases and 0 bases respectively, with 11 bases between them. Germline CDR1 and CDR2: MNHEY and SVGAGI. The CDR3 loop spans 14 amino acids. The chain couples TRBV6-5 to TRBJ2-1, with D perhaps matching TRBD1 (5 bases). Sequencing was done on a sample of PBMCs or T cells enriched from blood (not recorded which). This TCR was sampled from a man aged 25-40 years who had recovered from COVID-19. CDR3 amino acids: CASGTGSSYNEQFF. The CDR3 DNA follows: TGTGCCAGCGGAACAGGAAGCTCCTACAATGAGCAGTTCTTC.